A single sample gave rise to the 14 T cell receptor beta chains below, sequenced in a study of cytomegalovirus exposure and HLA in healthy donors. The protocol was immunoSEQ multiplex PCR, while the TCRdb copy is restricted to in-frame clones and leaves out a portion. The data contain some 160,000 clones, approximately 89% of them singletons. The specimen was PBMCs. Every receptor here comes from a man in his late teens or twenties in good health and CMV-seronegative.

The CDR3 is CATSRDSSYDEQFF. DNA for the CDR3: TGTGCCACCAGCAGAGATTCCAGTTACGATGAGCAGTTCTTC. This chain links TRBV15 with TRBJ2-1, with D unresolved. Trimming removed 0 bases from V and 8 bases from J, with 11 bases in between. The CDR3 extends over 14 amino acids. The germline V gene encodes CDR1 LNHNV and CDR2 YYDKDF (reference sequence).

Written as DNA, the CDR3 is TGTGCCAGCAGTTACGGGGGGACAGGGGGCTACGAGCAGTACTTC. Its translation is CASSYGGTGGYEQYF. V is TRBV6-9 and J is TRBJ2-7; TRBD1 matches at 11 bases. This CDR3 spans 15 amino acids. CDR1 and CDR2 from the germline V gene are MNHGY and SVAAGI. V shed 3 bases and J 3 bases; nucleotides not matched to a gene: 4.

The chain links TRBV7-9 to TRBJ2-7, with 7 bases aligning to TRBD1. With 3 bases clipped from V and 1 base from J, the junction kept 3 bases outside the gene matches. Germline loops: CDR1 SEHNR, CDR2 FQNEAQ (reference sequence). The CDR3 is made up of 14 amino acids. The CDR3 sequence: CASSFQTGSYEQYF. CDR3 coding DNA: TGTGCCAGCAGCTTCCAGACAGGGTCCTACGAGCAGTACTTC.

The chain joins TRBV7-2 to TRBJ1-5, with D hard to call. Germline V CDR1 and CDR2: SGHTA, FQGNSA. The CDR3 runs to 16 residues. Trimming shortened V by 1 base and J by 2 bases, and 12 bases separated the two germline ends. The DNA for the CDR3 is TGTGCCAGCAGCTTAGTCGGGTTGACGGGCAATCAGCCCCAGCATTTT. Translating it yields CASSLVGLTGNQPQHF.

The gene calls are TRBV30 and TRBJ1-1; no reliable D call. The CDR3 is 13 residues long. Between the trimmed V and J ends, which lost 2 bases and 2 bases, there was a span of 9 bases. Germline CDR1 is GTSNPN and CDR2 is SVGIG (reference sequence). The CDR3, as DNA: TGTGCCTGGAGTCTCGGGATAAACACTGAAGCTTTCTTT. Amino acid sequence: CAWSLGINTEAFF.

This clone has just a few counts. The chain couples TRBV2 to TRBJ2-5; the D is unclear. The CDR3 consists of 12 residues. V was clipped by 4 bases and J by 4 bases, with 7 bases between them. CDR1 is SNHLY and CDR2 is FYNNEI in the germline V gene. CDR3 protein: CASSGRRETQYF. CDR3 DNA sequence: TGTGCCAGCAGTGGGAGACGAGAGACCCAGTACTTC.

V gene TRBV16 combines with J gene TRBJ1-6, with no clear D. Germline CDR1 reads KGHSY; CDR2 reads FQNENV. Trimming took 1 base from V and 7 from J, leaving 17 bases between them. The CDR3 sequence is 17 residues long. The CDR3 DNA is TGTGCCAGCAGCCAATACCCGAGGGCTACGGCGAATTCACCCCTCCACTTT. Protein sequence: CASSQYPRATANSPLHF. Using reference TRBV16 and TRBJ1-6 for the parts outside the CDR3, the full variable domain is GEEVAQTPKHLVRGEGQKAKLYCAPIKGHSYVFWYQQVLKNEFKFLISFQNENVFDETGMPKERFSAKCLPNSPCSLEIQATKLEDSAVYFCASSQYPRATANSPLHFGNGTRLTVT.

This clone appeared a single time. The chain carries TRBV13 and TRBJ1-1; 9 positions agree with TRBD1. With V trimmed by 5 bases and J by 5 bases, 6 bases remained unmatched. The germline CDR1 and CDR2 sequences are PRHDT and FYEKMQ (reference sequence). The CDR3 covers 14 residues. The CDR3 DNA follows: TGTGCCAGCAGCCAGAACAGGGGGCAGACTGAAGCTTTCTTT. This translates into CASSQNRGQTEAFF.

The CDR3: CASRRGSVNEKLFF. The DNA for the CDR3 is TGTGCCAGCAGGCGGGGCAGCGTTAATGAAAAACTGTTTTTT. J is TRBJ1-4 and V is TRBV27, with a possible D match to TRBD1 (5 bases). The CDR3 consists of 14 residues. Germline V gene lookup returns CDR1 MNHEY and CDR2 SMNVEV (reference sequence). Trimming removed 6 bases from V and 4 bases from J, with 12 bases in between.

CDR3 residues: CAWRPIDRTDYEQYF. DNA of the CDR3: TGTGCCTGGAGGCCGATCGACAGGACTGACTACGAGCAGTACTTC. This chain uses TRBV30 with TRBJ2-7, with TRBD1 as a possible D gene (6 bases). CDR1 and CDR2 from the germline V gene are GTSNPN and SVGIG (reference sequence). CDR3 length: 15 amino acids. Between the trimmed V and J ends, which lost 3 bases and 3 bases, there was a span of 18 bases.

This chain connects TRBV7-2 to TRBJ2-1; D is possibly TRBD2 (5 bases). Trimming stripped 2 bases from V and 4 bases from J, with 12 bases between. Looked up from germline, CDR1 is SGHTA and CDR2 is FQGNSA. The length of the CDR3 is 15 residues. The CDR3 spells CASSLSSGRYNEQFF. Written as DNA, the CDR3 is TGTGCCAGCAGCTTATCGTCGGGAAGGTACAATGAGCAGTTCTTC.

This rearrangement joins TRBV18 to TRBJ2-7; the match to TRBD1 covers 8 bases. The CDR3 length is 14 residues. Germline V gene data show CDR1 as KGHSH and CDR2 as LQKENI. V was clipped by 4 bases and J by 3 bases; unmatched bases: 5. Here the CDR3 DNA reads TGTGCCAGCTCACGGGGACAGGAAAACTACGAGCAGTACTTC. This codes for CASSRGQENYEQYF. Filled out from reference TRBV18 and TRBJ2-7, the complete variable domain reads NAGVMQNPRHLVRRRGQEARLRCSPMKGHSHVYWYRQLPEEGLKFMVYLQKENIIDESGMPKERFSAEFPKEGPSILRIQQVVRGDSAAYFCASSRGQENYEQYFGPGTRLTVT.

The DNA of the CDR3 is TGTGCCAGCAGCTTCAGAGGGTACCAGCCCCAGCATTTT. Translation gives CASSFRGYQPQHF. The gene calls are TRBV5-6 and TRBJ1-5; D gene unclear. Germline V gene sequence: CDR1 SGHDT, CDR2 YYEEEE. Trimming took 2 bases from V and 7 from J, leaving 10 bases between them. CDR3 length equals 13 residues.

Of note for this clone: Other DNA sequences in this specimen translate into the identical CDR3. The J gene is TRBJ1-1, the V gene TRBV10-3, with D hard to call. Trimming left V 3 bases short and J 1 base short, with 3 bases between. The CDR3 has 12 amino acids. Germline CDR1 is ENHRY and CDR2 is SYGVKD. The CDR3 is CAISDSNTEAFF. The CDR3 nucleotides are TGTGCCATCAGTGACTCGAACACTGAAGCTTTCTTT.